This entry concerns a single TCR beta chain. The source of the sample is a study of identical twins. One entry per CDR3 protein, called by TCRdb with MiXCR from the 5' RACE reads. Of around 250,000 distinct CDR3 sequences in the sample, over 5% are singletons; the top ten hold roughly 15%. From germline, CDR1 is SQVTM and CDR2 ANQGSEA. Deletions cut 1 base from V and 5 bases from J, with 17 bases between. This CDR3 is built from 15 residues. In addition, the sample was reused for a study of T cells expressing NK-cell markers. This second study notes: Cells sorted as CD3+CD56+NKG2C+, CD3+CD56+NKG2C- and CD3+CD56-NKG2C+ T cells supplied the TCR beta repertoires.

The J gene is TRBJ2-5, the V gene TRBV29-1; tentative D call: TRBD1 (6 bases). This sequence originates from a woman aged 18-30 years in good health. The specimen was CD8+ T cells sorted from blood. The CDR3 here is CSVEGLWGRRETQYF. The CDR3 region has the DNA TGCAGCGTTGAAGGACTATGGGGGCGGCGGGAGACCCAGTACTTC. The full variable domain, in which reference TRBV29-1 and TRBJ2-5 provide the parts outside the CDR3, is SAVISQKPSRDICQRGTSLTIQCQVDSQVTMMFWYRQQPGQSLTLIATANQGSEATYESGFVIDKFPISRPNLTFSTLTVSNMSPEDSSIYLCSVEGLWGRRETQYFGPGTRLLVL.